This record looks at one T cell receptor beta chain sequence and its context. Its cognate antigen is unknown. This sample is part of a study of siplizumab effects on memory and regulatory T cells. The germline gives CDR1 MDHEN, CDR2 SYDVKM. The CDR3 has 13 amino acids. Deletions cut 7 bases from V and 6 bases from J, with 13 bases between. Study results and caveats: Only a minority of proliferating CD4+ or CD8+ clones had an assignable naive or memory phenotype, with roughly 80-96% lacking one.

Measured with immunoSEQ multiplex PCR; TCRdb has only the in-frame clones, and not every one. Of roughly 100,000 clones in the sample, 96% were seen once. The chain uses TRBV28 and TRBJ2-4; D may be TRBD2 (7 bases). The receptor was derived from a human donor in good health. The sequenced sample was naive CD4+ T cells sorted from blood. CDR3 loop: CASTGGRGNIQYF. Here the CDR3 DNA reads TGTGCCAGCACGGGGGGCAGGGGAAACATTCAGTACTTC.